This TCR beta chain was recorded in a study of OX40 agonist ivuxolimab in advanced cancers. The table came from immunoSEQ multiplex PCR; TCRdb's copy has only in-frame clones and leaves some out. The sample yields tens of thousands of clones, 70% to 85% seen once. This clone has only a few counts. The antigen is unknown. Regarding the study as a whole: Individuals who were partial responders at 0.1-3.0 mg/kg had clonal expansion that ranked among the lowest. CD8+ T cells (on average) carried more expanded clones than CD4+ T cells. The authors also found low normalized T-cell clonal expansion in some nonresponders. Blood T cells, both CD4+ and CD8+, expanded clonally by week 6 at 0.1 to 3.0 mg/kg.

The sequencing used CD4+ or CD8+ T cells sorted from blood, collected in a trial of the OX40 agonist ivuxolimab. This TCR came from an adult with an advanced solid tumor such as melanoma, head and neck, liver or kidney cancer.

This CDR3 reads CAISESWGGTGANNEQFF. Written as DNA, the CDR3 is TGTGCCATCAGTGAGTCGTGGGGCGGGACAGGGGCGAACAATGAGCAGTTCTTC. The chain recombines TRBV10-3 with TRBJ2-1, with 10 bases matching TRBD1. Germline-derived CDR1 and CDR2 are ENHRY and SYGVKD. The CDR3 spans 18 residues. Trimming removed 0 bases from V and 5 bases from J; junction bases left unmatched: 10.